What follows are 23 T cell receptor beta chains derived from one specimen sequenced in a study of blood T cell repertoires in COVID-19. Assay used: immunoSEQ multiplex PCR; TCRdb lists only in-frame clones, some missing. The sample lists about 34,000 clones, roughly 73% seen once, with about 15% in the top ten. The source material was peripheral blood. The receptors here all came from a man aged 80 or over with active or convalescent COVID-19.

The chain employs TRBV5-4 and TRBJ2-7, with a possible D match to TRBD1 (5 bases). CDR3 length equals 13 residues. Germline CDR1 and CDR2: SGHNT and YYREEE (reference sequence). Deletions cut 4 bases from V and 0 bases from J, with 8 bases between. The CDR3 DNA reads TGTGCCAGCAGCCCGGACACCTCCTACGAGCAGTACTTC. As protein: CASSPDTSYEQYF.

The CDR3 region has the DNA TGTGCCAGCAGCGCCCGGCGGGCGGGTCAAGAGACCCAGTACTTC. Translation: CASSARRAGQETQYF. The chain recombines TRBV21-1 with TRBJ2-5; the table's D call of TRBD2 was not tested on the DNA. TRBV21-1 has pseudogene status. The CDR3 runs 15 residues.

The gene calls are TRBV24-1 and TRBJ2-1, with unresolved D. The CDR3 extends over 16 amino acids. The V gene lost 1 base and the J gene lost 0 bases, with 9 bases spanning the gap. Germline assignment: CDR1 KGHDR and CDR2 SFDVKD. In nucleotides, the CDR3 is TGTGCCACCAGTGATTTTCAGGCGAGCTCCTACAATGAGCAGTTCTTC. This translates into CATSDFQASSYNEQFF.

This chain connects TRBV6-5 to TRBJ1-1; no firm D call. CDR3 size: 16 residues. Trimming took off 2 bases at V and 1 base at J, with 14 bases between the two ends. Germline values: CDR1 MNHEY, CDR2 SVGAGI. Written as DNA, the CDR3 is TGTGCCAGCAGTTACGGTGGTGGGCAGACGAACACTGAAGCTTTCTTT. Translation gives CASSYGGGQTNTEAFF.

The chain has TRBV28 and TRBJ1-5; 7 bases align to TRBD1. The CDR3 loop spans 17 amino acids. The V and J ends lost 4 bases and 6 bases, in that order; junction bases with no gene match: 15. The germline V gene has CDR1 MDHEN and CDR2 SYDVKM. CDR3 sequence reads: CASSSLRQGLIGQPQHF. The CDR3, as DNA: TGTGCCAGCAGTTCCCTCCGACAGGGTTTGATAGGTCAGCCCCAGCATTTT.

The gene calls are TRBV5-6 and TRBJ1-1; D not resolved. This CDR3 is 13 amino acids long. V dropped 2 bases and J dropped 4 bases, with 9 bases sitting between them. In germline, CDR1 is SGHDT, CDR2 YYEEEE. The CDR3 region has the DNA TGTGCCAGCAGCTTTAGCGGCTCCACTGAAGCTTTCTTT. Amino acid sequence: CASSFSGSTEAFF.

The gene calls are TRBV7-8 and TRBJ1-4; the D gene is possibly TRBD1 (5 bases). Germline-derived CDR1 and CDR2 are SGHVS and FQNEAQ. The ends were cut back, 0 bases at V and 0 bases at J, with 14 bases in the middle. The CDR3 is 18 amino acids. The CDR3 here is CASSLAHRTKTTNEKLFF. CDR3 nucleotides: TGTGCCAGCAGCTTAGCTCACAGGACCAAAACAACTAATGAAAAACTGTTTTTT.

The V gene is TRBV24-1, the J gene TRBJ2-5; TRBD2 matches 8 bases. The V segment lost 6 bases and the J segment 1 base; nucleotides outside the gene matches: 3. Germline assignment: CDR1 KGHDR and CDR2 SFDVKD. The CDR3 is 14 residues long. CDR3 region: CATSTGGAQETQYF. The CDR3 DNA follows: TGTGCCACCAGTACGGGGGGGGCCCAAGAGACCCAGTACTTC.

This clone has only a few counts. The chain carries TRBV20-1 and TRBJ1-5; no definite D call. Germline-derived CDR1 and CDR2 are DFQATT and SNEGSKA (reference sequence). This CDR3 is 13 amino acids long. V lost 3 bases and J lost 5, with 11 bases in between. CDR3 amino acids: CSASLAADQPQHF. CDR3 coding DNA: TGCAGTGCTAGTCTGGCTGCCGATCAGCCCCAGCATTTT.

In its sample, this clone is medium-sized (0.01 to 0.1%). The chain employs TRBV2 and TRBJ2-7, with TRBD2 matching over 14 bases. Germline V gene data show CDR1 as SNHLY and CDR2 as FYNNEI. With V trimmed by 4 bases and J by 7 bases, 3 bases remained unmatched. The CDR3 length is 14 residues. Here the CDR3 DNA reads TGTGCCAGCAGTGGACTAGCGGGAGGGCAAGAGCAGTACTTC. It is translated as CASSGLAGGQEQYF.

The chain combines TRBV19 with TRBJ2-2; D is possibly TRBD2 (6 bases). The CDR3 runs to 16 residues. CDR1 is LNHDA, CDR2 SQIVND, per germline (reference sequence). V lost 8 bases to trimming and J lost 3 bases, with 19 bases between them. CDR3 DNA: TGTGCCAGTGTCGGTCCAACCGGGAGCTACACCGGGGAGCTGTTTTTT. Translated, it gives CASVGPTGSYTGELFF.

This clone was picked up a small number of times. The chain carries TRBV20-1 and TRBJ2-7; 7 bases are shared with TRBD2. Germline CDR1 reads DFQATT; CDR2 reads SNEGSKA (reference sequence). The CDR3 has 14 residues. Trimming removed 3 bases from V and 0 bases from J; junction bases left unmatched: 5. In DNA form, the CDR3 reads TGCAGTGCTAGTAGGTGGGAGGGCTCCTACGAGCAGTACTTC. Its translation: CSASRWEGSYEQYF.

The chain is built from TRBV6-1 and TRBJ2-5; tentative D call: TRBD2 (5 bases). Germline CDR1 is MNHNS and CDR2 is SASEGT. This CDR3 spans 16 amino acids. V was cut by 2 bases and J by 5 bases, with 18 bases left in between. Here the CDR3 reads CASSERAGRPGETQYF. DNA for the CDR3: TGTGCCAGCAGTGAAAGGGCGGGTCGGCCCGGGGAGACCCAGTACTTC.

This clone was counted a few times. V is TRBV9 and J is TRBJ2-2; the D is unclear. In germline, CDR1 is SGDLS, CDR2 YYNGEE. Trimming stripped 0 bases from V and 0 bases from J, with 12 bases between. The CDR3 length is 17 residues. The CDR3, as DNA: TGTGCCAGCAGCGTAGCACCCGGAAGCGCGAACACCGGGGAGCTGTTTTTT. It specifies CASSVAPGSANTGELFF.

Written as DNA, the CDR3 is TGCAGTGCTAGTCGTGGAGTTGAGCAGTTCTTC. Residues: CSASRGVEQFF. The gene calls are TRBV20-1 and TRBJ2-1; D call uncertain. Trimming took 3 bases from V and 9 from J, leaving 9 bases between them. The CDR3 is 11 residues long. Germline-derived CDR1 and CDR2 are DFQATT and SNEGSKA (reference sequence).

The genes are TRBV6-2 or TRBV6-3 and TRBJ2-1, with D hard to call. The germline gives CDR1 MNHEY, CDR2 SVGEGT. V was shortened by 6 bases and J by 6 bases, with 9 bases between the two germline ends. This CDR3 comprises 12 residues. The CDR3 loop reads CASSPSRNEQFF. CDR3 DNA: TGTGCCAGCAGCCCGAGTCGCAATGAGCAGTTCTTC.

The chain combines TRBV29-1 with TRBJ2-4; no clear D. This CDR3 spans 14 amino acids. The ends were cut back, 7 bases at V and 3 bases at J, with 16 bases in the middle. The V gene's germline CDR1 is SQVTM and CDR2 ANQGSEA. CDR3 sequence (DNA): TGCAGCGCGTCCACTAACTTAATCAAAAACATTCAGTACTTC. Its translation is CSASTNLIKNIQYF. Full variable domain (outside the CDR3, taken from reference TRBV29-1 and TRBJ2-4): SAVISQKPSRDICQRGTSLTIQCQVDSQVTMMFWYRQQPGQSLTLIATANQGSEATYESGFVIDKFPISRPNLTFSTLTVSNMSPEDSSIYLCSASTNLIKNIQYFGAGTRLSVL.

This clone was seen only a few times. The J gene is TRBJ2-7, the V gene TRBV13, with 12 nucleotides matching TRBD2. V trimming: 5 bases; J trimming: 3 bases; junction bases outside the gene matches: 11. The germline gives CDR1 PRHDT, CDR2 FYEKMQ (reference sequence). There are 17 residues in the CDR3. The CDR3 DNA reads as TGTGCCAGCAGCGCAACACTAGCGGGAGGCCGCGGCTACGAGCAGTACTTC. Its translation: CASSATLAGGRGYEQYF.

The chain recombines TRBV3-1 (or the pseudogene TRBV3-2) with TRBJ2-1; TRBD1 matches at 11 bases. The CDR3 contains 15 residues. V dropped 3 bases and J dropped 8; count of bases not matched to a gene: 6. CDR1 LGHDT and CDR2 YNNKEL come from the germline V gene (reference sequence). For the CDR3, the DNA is TGTGCCAGCAGCCAGGACAGGGGGCGGTTCGATGAGCAGTTCTTC. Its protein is CASSQDRGRFDEQFF.

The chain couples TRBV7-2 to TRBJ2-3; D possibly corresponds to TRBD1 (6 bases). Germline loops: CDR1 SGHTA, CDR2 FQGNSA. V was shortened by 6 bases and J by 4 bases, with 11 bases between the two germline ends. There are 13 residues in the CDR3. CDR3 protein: CASSPGAADTQYF. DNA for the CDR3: TGTGCCAGCAGTCCAGGGGCTGCAGATACGCAGTATTTT.

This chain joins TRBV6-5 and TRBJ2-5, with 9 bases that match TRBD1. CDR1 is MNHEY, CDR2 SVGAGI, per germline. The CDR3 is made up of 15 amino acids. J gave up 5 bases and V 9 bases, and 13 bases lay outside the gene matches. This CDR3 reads CASSPGTGRWETQYF. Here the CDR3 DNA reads TGTGCCAGTAGCCCCGGGACAGGGAGATGGGAGACCCAGTACTTC.

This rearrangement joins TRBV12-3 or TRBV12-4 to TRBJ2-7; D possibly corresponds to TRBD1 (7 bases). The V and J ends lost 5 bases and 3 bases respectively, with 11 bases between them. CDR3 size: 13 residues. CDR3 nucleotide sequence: TGTGCCAGCAGTGGAGGGACAGACTACGAGCAGTACTTC. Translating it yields CASSGGTDYEQYF.

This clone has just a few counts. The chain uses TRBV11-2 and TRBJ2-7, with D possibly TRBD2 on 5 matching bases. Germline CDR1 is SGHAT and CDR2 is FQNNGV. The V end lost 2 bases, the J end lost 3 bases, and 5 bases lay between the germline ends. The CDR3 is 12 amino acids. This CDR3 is CASSLRGYEQYF. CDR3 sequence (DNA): TGTGCCAGCAGCTTACGGGGCTACGAGCAGTACTTC.